This T cell receptor (beta chain) was sequenced during a study of cytomegalovirus exposure and HLA in healthy donors. Study background: An early data release held 80 million or so unique TCRs from HLA-typed donors. General study findings and limits: A prior analysis recorded that most TCR beta V segments were productive about 87% or about 30% of the time. A later analysis, which compared TCR beta chains of equal frequency, found the HLA-associated ones more clonally expanded.

Germline values: CDR1 WNHNN, CDR2 SYGVQD (reference sequence). This CDR3 contains 16 residues. Trimming took 4 bases from V and 7 from J; bases not matched to a gene: 12. To note about this clone: Its antigen is undetermined.

The PCR had 60 Vbeta and 13 Jbeta primers. Some clones are missing from TCRdb's copy, which holds only in-frame ones; the method was immunoSEQ multiplex PCR. The table lists 95,000 to 150,000 clones, around 73% of them singletons. The source of this sequence is a man in his sixties in good health and CMV-seropositive. This chain uses TRBV10-1 with TRBJ2-1, with TRBD1 matching 8 bases. The sample taken for sequencing was PBMCs. The CDR3 loop reads CASSGTSGGEGNEQFF. As DNA, the CDR3 is TGCGCCAGCAGTGGGACCTCAGGGGGCGAGGGGAATGAGCAGTTCTTC.